This T cell receptor beta chain was sequenced during a study of T cells expressing NK-cell markers. Overall study context: Seven of the eight sequenced donors were HCMV-seropositive; one was seronegative.

General study points: Among CD8+ T cells from roughly six donors, dominant NKG2C+ clonotypes accounted for roughly 1.0-8%.

As to this clonotype: Its antigen is undetermined.

Germline lookup yields CDR1 LGHNA and CDR2 YNFKEQ. The CDR3 covers 13 residues. TCRdb reprocessed the 5' RACE reads and keeps a single row for each CDR3 protein, giving no DNA. The sample table sets out about 180,000 distinct CDR3 sequences. The chain carries TRBV4-2 and TRBJ1-2. Source material: blood T cells: a sorted CD56 or NKG2C T cell subset, CD4+ or CD8+ T cells, or bulk PBMC T cells (not recorded which). The TCR comes from a woman between 18 and 70 years old in good health. The CDR3 sequence: CASSPQGLDGYTF.